This T cell receptor beta chain was obtained from a study of cytomegalovirus exposure and HLA in healthy donors. The CDR3 is 15 residues long. Trimming shortened V by 0 bases and J by 0 bases, and 9 bases separated the two germline ends. Germline CDR1 is LNHNV and CDR2 is YYDKDF (reference sequence). PCR primers comprised 60 Vbeta and 13 Jbeta primers. Repertoires were generated with immunoSEQ multiplex PCR, while TCRdb's copy carries only in-frame clones and drops some. The sample lists about 130,000 clones; roughly four fifths were seen once. In regard to this clone: The antigen remains unidentified.

Regarding the study as a whole: CMV serostatus was the only immune exposure information that was available. Accurate prediction of most subjects' HLA-A and HLA-B alleles from TCR beta sequences was reported.

The material sequenced was PBMCs. This TCR was sampled from a female donor in good health and CMV-seropositive. The chain combines TRBV15 with TRBJ2-7, with D maybe TRBD1 (5 bases). CDR3 in DNA: TGTGCCACCAGCAGAGAGGGCAGGGCCTCCTACGAGCAGTACTTC. Its translation: CATSREGRASYEQYF.